This TCR beta chain derives from a study of shared clonotypes between healthy human individuals (TCRdb year 2020). General notes on the study: A couple of women and a few men aged 18 to 49 years were included in the cohort. For each donor, CD4 naive and CD4 memory were each run on three plates, CD8 naive on two plates, and CD8 memory on one plate. Blood TCR repertoires of five healthy adults were deeply sequenced to estimate repertoire size and the extent of clonotype sharing between individuals. Different laboratories and diverse techniques were used to prepare libraries and sequence TCR repertoires, to increase sequencing depth and limit assay-specific biases. Between about 0.9 and 10 billion PBMCs per donor were obtained by leukapheresis. Points the paper makes about the study in general: The small number of donors limited the genetic and exposure-history diversity represented. Only blood was sampled, and tissue TCR repertoires likely differ from those in blood. Even with the large sequencing depth, rarefaction of the sorted-subset datasets indicated that sequencing was incomplete. Naive subsets generally had larger estimated clonotype richness than memory subsets did. Pairwise subsampling led to the expectation that sequencing depth would affect the degree of clonotype sharing among donors. Across a handful of donors, approximately 5% of naive CD4, roughly 3.4% of naive CD8, 2% to 2.5% of memory CD4, and about 0.4% of memory CD8 clonotypes were shared. Higher generation probabilities were observed for clonotypes shared by all four sorted-subset donors than for non-shared clonotypes.

CD8 naive samples were CD45RO-negative cells positively selected for CCR7, giving a CD45RA+CCR7+ population that excluded TemRA cells. The donors were healthy, HIV-negative adults with no recently reported acute infections or vaccinations. All donors were Caucasian adults living in Nashville, Tennessee, USA. After blood collection by leukapheresis, PBMCs were isolated using Ficoll-Histopaque density gradient centrifugation and then cryopreserved in the vapor phase of liquid nitrogen. Analytical flow cytometry was used to check the purity and quantity of each magnetically sorted T cell population. Genomic DNA was isolated from each sorted fraction and quantified by UV absorbance on a Nanodrop 2000c. V is clipped by 1 base and J by 2 bases, and the sequence between their germline boundaries is 12 bases long. The CDR3 measures 15 amino acids from cysteine to phenylalanine. Only CDR3 DNA is held: 45 bases, read in frame from base 1. CDR1 and CDR2 (MNHNS, SASEGT) derive from the germline V gene.

Using the deep immunoSEQ assay, TCR CDR3 regions were amplified from genomic DNA by multiplex PCR. Extracted genomic DNA from each cell subset was spread evenly across all wells of several immunoSEQ 96-well plates, with each plate serving as a replicate. For sorted subsets, 200 to 250 ng of genomic DNA, equivalent to around 31,000 T cell genomes, went into each replicate PCR. Purified libraries were quantified with a Qubit 3.0 fluorometer, sized on a Bioanalyzer 2100, and re-quantified with the KAPA Library Quantification kit. Every immunoSEQ 96-well plate was sequenced on a separate single-read 150-cycle Illumina NextSeq 550 flow cell. In the source study's methods: The immunoSEQ output contained only junctional sequences without quality scores, so filtering could not match that applied to full-length reads. Sequences were annotated with PyIR, a Python wrapper for IgBLAST v1.9, and V/J genes and CDR3 were assigned using IMGT germline references. Reads with weak V/J assignments (E-value above 1e-6), missing CDR3, stop codons, out-of-frame junctions, or ambiguous translated residues were removed. V3J clonotypes were defined as sequences sharing the same inferred V gene, J gene, and CDR3 amino acid sequence. The percentage overlap between two repertoires was calculated by dividing the number of shared unique clonotypes by the size of the smaller repertoire. Repertoire richness was assessed with RTK rarefaction, the Chao1 estimator, and Recon v2.1 estimates of unobserved clonotypes. Generation probabilities for all TCRbeta clonotypes obtained by the gDNA method from four donors were computed using OLGA. TCRdb holds this immuneACCESS table with in-frame rearrangements only. Some clones are missing; in checked studies, unresolved V genes explain under half, and the rest has no known cause. The V and J calls and the clone size are those of that table, but D and trimming were determined from the DNA. The sample data list more than 2 million clones, and about 93% of these were observed just once. The ten largest make up around 1.8% of the sample.

As concerns this clone: Its antigen specificity is not known. One base away there is no much larger clone; base qualities are not given.

The sequenced sample was naive CD8+ T cells from PBMCs. Explained via the paper, the cell subset or site label denotes: CD45RA+CCR7+. The rearrangement joined TRBV6-1 to TRBJ2-7, with a weak D call of TRBD1 (6 bases match). The source is a man aged 18 to 35 in good health. Some clones in this sample may be carry-over from other donors' samples. The DNA sequence is given as TGTGCCAGCAGTGAAGAGGGGGTGCCCGCCTACGAGCAGTACTTC. It is translated as CASSEEGVPAYEQYF.